The next 3 T cell receptor beta chains were all read from a single sample in a study of beta chain features in type 1 diabetes. Study observations and caveats: When Type 1 diabetes patients were examined, their TCRB CDR3s proved moderately but significantly shorter in all four CD4+ subsets.

Their specific antigens are unknown. The authors reverse transcribed all of the isolated RNA, so sequencing captured expressed TCRB transcripts. The method was immunoSEQ multiplex PCR; TCRdb's version includes in-frame clones alone and lacks a portion of them. The sample consists of hundreds of thousands of clones, about 14% of them appearing once. Sequenced sample: naive CD4+ T cells from blood. The receptors shown here come from a man aged 18-30 years with type 1 diabetes.

V and J are TRBV18 and TRBJ2-7, with a possible D match to TRBD1 (6 bases). This CDR3 has 14 residues. Germline loops: CDR1 KGHSH, CDR2 LQKENI. V lost 1 base, J lost 1 base, and 8 bases lay in between. The CDR3 sequence is CASSPRTVSYEQYF. The CDR3, as DNA: TGTGCCAGCTCACCACGGACAGTATCCTACGAGCAGTACTTC.

This clone was detected a few times. The CDR3 loop reads CASSYGGTVGEQYF. The DNA for the CDR3 is TGTGCCAGCAGTTACGGCGGGACAGTAGGCGAGCAGTACTTC. V gene TRBV6-5 combines with J gene TRBJ2-7, with D possibly TRBD1 on 7 matching bases. Germline lookup yields CDR1 MNHEY and CDR2 SVGAGI. The CDR3 covers 14 residues. Deletions cut 2 bases from V and 6 bases from J, with 14 bases between.

The rearrangement joins TRBV6-5 to TRBJ2-1, with 12 bases fitting TRBD2. Germline values: CDR1 MNHEY, CDR2 SVGAGI. V lost 6 bases and J lost 7; bases outside the gene matches: 7. The CDR3 consists of 15 residues. DNA for the CDR3: TGTGCCAGCAGCCGCCCGGGACTAGCGGGTAATGAGCAGTTCTTC. Encoded protein: CASSRPGLAGNEQFF.